The 19 T cell receptor beta chains below come from one sample, sequenced in a study of T-cell reconstitution after alpha-beta-depleted transplantation in children. The authors prepared the TCRbeta library with unique molecular identifiers. TCRdb processed the PCR reads anew with MiXCR; each CDR3 protein has one entry. The sample carries about 580,000 distinct CDR3 sequences, around 23% recorded once. The sample consisted of PBMCs, mostly from graft donor cells, taken 360 days after TCRalphabeta/CD19-depleted stem cell transplant. All receptors derive from a boy less than two years old who had a stem cell transplant for acute myeloid leukemia, so the T cells may come from the graft donor.

Turning to this clonotype: This may arise from a read error, as a much more abundant clone is one base away. Here the CDR3 reads CASRTSGTAYEQYF. The CDR3 bases are TGTGCCAGCCGGACATCCGGTACAGCCTACGAGCAGTACTTC. The chain links TRBV28 to TRBJ2-7, with D perhaps TRBD1 (5 bases). There are 14 residues in the CDR3. Trimming took 8 bases from V and 2 from J, leaving 16 bases between them. Germline V gene data show CDR1 as MDHEN and CDR2 as SYDVKM. Variable domain in full (rest from reference TRBV28 and TRBJ2-7): DVKVTQSSRYLVKRTGEKVFLECVQDMDHENMFWYRQDPGLGLRLIYFSYDVKMKEKGDIPEGYSVSREKKERFSLILESASTNQTSMYLCASRTSGTAYEQYFGPGTRLTVT.

The CDR3 DNA is TGTGCCTGGAGTGTAGTTCAGAACACTGAAGCTTTCTTT. Protein sequence: CAWSVVQNTEAFF. J is TRBJ1-1 and V is TRBV30; no clear D. The germline V and J ends were trimmed by 0 bases and 1 base, with 6 bases remaining between them. The CDR3 has 13 amino acids. Germline CDR1 GTSNPN, CDR2 SVGIG (reference sequence).

The chain combines TRBV20-1 with TRBJ1-4; no clear D gene. Trimming cost V 3 bases and J 5 bases, with 10 bases left between them. CDR1 and CDR2 (germline): DFQATT, SNEGSKA (reference sequence). This CDR3 is 13 amino acids long. DNA for the CDR3: TGCAGTGCTAGGAACAGCGTAAATGAAAAACTGTTTTTT. It specifies CSARNSVNEKLFF.

This rearrangement joins TRBV27 to TRBJ2-7, with unresolved D. The CDR3 spans 12 residues. The V end lost 5 bases, the J end lost 9 bases, and 14 bases lay between the germline ends. Germline values: CDR1 MNHEY, CDR2 SMNVEV (reference sequence). CDR3 protein: CASSPPGAGQYF. CDR3 nucleotides: TGTGCCAGCAGTCCCCCAGGCGCCGGGCAGTACTTC.

This clonotype was found many times. The chain couples TRBV5-1 to TRBJ2-7; 9 bases agree with TRBD1. The V gene's germline CDR1 is SGHRS and CDR2 YFSETQ. Losses at the gene ends were 4 bases for V and 2 bases for J; bases not matched to a gene: 4. The CDR3 spans 14 residues. The CDR3 sequence: CASSVGQGTYEQYF. As DNA, the CDR3 is TGCGCCAGCAGCGTAGGACAGGGGACCTACGAGCAGTACTTC.

The gene calls are TRBV29-1 and TRBJ1-2; no clear D gene. CDR3 length: 12 amino acids. Trimming took 1 base from V and 4 from J, leaving 7 bases between them. Per germline, CDR1 SQVTM and CDR2 ANQGSEA. Here the CDR3 reads CSVEGLLYGYTF. Here the CDR3 DNA reads TGCAGCGTTGAAGGATTGCTCTATGGCTACACCTTC.

V is TRBV20-1 and J is TRBJ2-7, with 7 bases that match TRBD1. The CDR3 is made up of 16 amino acids. J was trimmed by 0 bases and V by 5 bases; bases with no gene match: 13. Germline V lookup: CDR1 DFQATT, CDR2 SNEGSKA (reference sequence). The DNA of the CDR3 is TGCAGTGCTCCGCGCCCGGGACAGAGCTTCTCCTACGAGCAGTACTTC. Translating it yields CSAPRPGQSFSYEQYF.

Points on this clonotype: This clone may be a read error of a much larger clone one base away. The chain combines TRBV5-1 with TRBJ1-1; D ambiguous. The V end lost 0 bases, the J end lost 1 base, and 7 bases lay between the germline ends. The CDR3 loop spans 14 amino acids. Per germline, CDR1 SGHRS and CDR2 YFSETQ. CDR3 amino acids: CASSLGRPNTEAFF. DNA for the CDR3: TGCGCCAGCAGCTTGGGGAGACCGAACACTGAAGCTTTCTTT.

The chain recombines TRBV7-6 with TRBJ2-2, with D unclear. The CDR3 covers 16 residues. V gave up 1 base and J gave up 4 bases, with 13 bases separating them. The germline CDR1 and CDR2 sequences are SGHVS and FNYEAQ. CDR3 bases: TGTGCCAGCAGCTTAGTAACCGGACCCGTCACCGGGGAGCTGTTTTTT. Its translation is CASSLVTGPVTGELFF.

V usage is TRBV12-3 or TRBV12-4 and J usage is TRBJ1-2; D gene uncertain. The V and J ends lost 8 bases and 0 bases respectively, with 10 bases between them. The CDR3 is made up of 13 amino acids. The CDR3 DNA is TGTGCCAGCGGCTTAGGGTCTAACTATGGCTACACCTTC. Its protein is CASGLGSNYGYTF.

J is TRBJ2-1 and V is TRBV27, with D unclear. The V gene's germline CDR1 is MNHEY and CDR2 SMNVEV (reference sequence). With 2 bases removed from V and 8 bases from J, the gap between germline ends came to 10 bases. The CDR3 has 13 amino acids. CDR3 in amino acids: CASSLRGLYEQFF. Written as DNA, the CDR3 is TGTGCCAGCAGTTTAAGAGGATTGTATGAGCAGTTCTTC.

The chain is built from TRBV6-2 or TRBV6-3 and TRBJ2-1, with TRBD2 matching 15 bases. Losses at the gene ends were 2 bases for V and 5 bases for J; bases not matched to a gene: 7. Germline V gene sequence: CDR1 MNHEY, CDR2 SVGEGT. This CDR3 has 18 amino acids. The CDR3 protein is CASSYLGLAGGINNEQFF. In DNA, the CDR3 is TGTGCCAGCAGTTACCTGGGACTAGCGGGGGGTATTAACAATGAGCAGTTCTTC.

This clonotype has at least ten counts. This chain joins TRBV20-1 and TRBJ2-7; D call uncertain. The length of the CDR3 is 13 residues. The germline V gene encodes CDR1 DFQATT and CDR2 SNEGSKA (reference sequence). Trimming took off 0 bases at V and 0 bases at J, with 6 bases between the two ends. The CDR3 is CSAREVTSYEQYF. CDR3 nucleotide sequence: TGCAGTGCTAGAGAAGTCACCTCCTACGAGCAGTACTTC.

A few counts support this clonotype. This rearrangement joins TRBV29-1 to TRBJ2-7; 10 bases fit TRBD1. Germline trimming cut 3 bases from V and 5 bases from J; bases unmatched to any gene: 4. The CDR3 spans 13 residues. CDR1 is SQVTM, CDR2 ANQGSEA, per germline. CDR3 sequence: CSVEGQGSDEQYF. CDR3 sequence (DNA): TGCAGCGTTGAGGGACAGGGGTCGGACGAGCAGTACTTC.

This clonotype was detected ten times or more. The gene calls are TRBV29-1 and TRBJ2-1, with no clear D. Trimming pared 6 bases from V and 5 bases from J, leaving 14 bases between. CDR3 length equals 13 residues. The germline CDR1 and CDR2 sequences are SQVTM and ANQGSEA. The CDR3 here is CSVRPGLHNEQFF. CDR3 in DNA: TGCAGCGTCCGTCCAGGCCTACACAATGAGCAGTTCTTC.

This clonotype has a handful of counts. The rearrangement joins TRBV9 to TRBJ2-7, with 7 bases identical to TRBD1. V lost 4 bases, J lost 4 bases, and 8 bases stayed unmatched. The CDR3 is 14 amino acids. Looked up from germline, CDR1 is SGDLS and CDR2 is YYNGEE. CDR3 in DNA: TGTGCCAGCAGCAATCCCGGGACAGATTACGAGCAGTACTTC. This codes for CASSNPGTDYEQYF.

There are a few counts of this clonotype. This chain joins TRBV12-3 or TRBV12-4 and TRBJ2-7; D tentatively reads TRBD1 or TRBD2 (5 bases each). The germline V and J ends were trimmed by 9 bases and 6 bases, with 15 bases remaining between them. The length of the CDR3 is 12 residues. The CDR3 loop is CASRGVSGEQYV. The CDR3 DNA sequence: TGTGCCAGTAGGGGAGTTTCGGGCGAGCAGTACGTC.

The chain is built from TRBV12-3 or TRBV12-4 and TRBJ2-5; D is undetermined. This CDR3 contains 12 residues. V was shortened by 4 bases and J by 7 bases, with 10 bases between the two germline ends. CDR3: CASSSGGRTQYF. The CDR3 coding sequence is TGTGCCAGCAGTTCGGGTGGTAGGACCCAGTACTTC.

In its sample, this clonotype was seen a few times. The V call is TRBV19, the J call TRBJ1-4; 7 bases align to TRBD1. The germline gives CDR1 LNHDA, CDR2 SQIVND (reference sequence). CDR3 length: 14 residues. With V trimmed by 4 bases and J by 1 base, 0 bases remained unmatched. The CDR3 nucleotides are TGTGCCAGTAGTAGGACAGGAACTAATGAAAAACTGTTTTTT. It is translated as CASSRTGTNEKLFF.